These T cell receptor beta chains were read from a single sample in a study of blood T cells in healthy people across ages. TCRdb redid the calling of the 5' RACE reads with MiXCR, one entry per CDR3 protein. The sample holds some 1.5 million distinct CDR3 sequences, under 30% seen once. Sequenced input: blood. These receptors came from a young woman in good health. Both conserved end residues are part of each CDR3. Each record gives: D gene, CDR3 length, V gene, clone size, J gene, CDR3 protein, CDR3 DNA. The D gene is left open where the match is weak. Size values are once, few and many counts, or a class for expanded clones, and some rows have none.

NA	14	TRBV7-9	NA	TRBJ2-5	CASSLAKGGETQYF	TGTGCCAGCAGCTTAGCCAAGGGTGGAGAGACCCAGTACTTC
NA	15	TRBV4-1	many	TRBJ2-3	CASSQVQRVTDTQYF	TGCGCCAGCAGCCAAGTCCAGCGGGTGACAGATACGCAGTATTTT
NA	16	TRBV10-3	NA	TRBJ2-3	CAISESASVSTDTQYF	TGTGCCATCAGTGAGTCTGCTAGCGTTAGCACAGATACGCAGTATTTT
NA	14	TRBV12-3/TRBV12-4	NA	TRBJ1-1	CASSQHTAETEAFF	TGTGCCAGCAGTCAACATACGGCGGAAACTGAAGCTTTCTTT
NA	15	TRBV4-1	NA	TRBJ2-3	CASSQDFAGQDTQYF	TGCGCCAGCAGCCAAGACTTCGCGGGGCAAGATACGCAGTATTTT
NA	15	TRBV20-1	few	TRBJ2-3	CSARDPSESTDTQYF	TGCAGTGCTAGAGATCCTAGCGAGAGCACAGATACGCAGTATTTT
NA	13	TRBV28	NA	TRBJ2-7	CASTVGRNYEQYF	TGTGCCAGCACCGTCGGACGGAATTACGAGCAGTACTTC
NA	13	TRBV29-1	few	TRBJ1-3	CSVDNGSGNTIYF	TGCAGCGTTGACAACGGCTCTGGAAACACCATATATTTT
NA	13	TRBV6-6	NA	TRBJ2-7	CASRRAGTYEQYF	TGTGCCAGCAGACGTGCAGGGACCTACGAGCAGTACTTC
NA	16	TRBV4-1	NA	TRBJ1-5	CASSQETGSSGQPQHF	TGCGCCAGCAGCCAAGAAACGGGCAGTTCAGGTCAGCCCCAGCATTTT
NA	14	TRBV20-1	NA	TRBJ1-2	CSARIQGANYGYTF	TGCAGTGCTAGGATACAGGGAGCTAACTATGGCTACACCTTC
NA	15	TRBV7-6	few	TRBJ1-1	CASSLFKGVNTEAFF	TGTGCCAGCAGCTTATTTAAGGGAGTAAACACTGAAGCTTTCTTT
NA	11	TRBV5-1	NA	TRBJ2-3	CASAVTDAQYF	TGCGCCAGCGCGGTTACAGATGCGCAGTATTTT
NA	14	TRBV7-9	few	TRBJ2-7	CASSPQGPTYEQYF	TGTGCCAGCAGCCCGCAGGGGCCTACCTACGAGCAGTACTTC
TRBD2	17	TRBV7-9	NA	TRBJ2-4	CASSPPNLAAGYNEQYF	TGTGCCAGCAGCCCCCCAAATCTGGCAGCGGGATACAATGAGCAGTACTTC
NA	15	TRBV11-2	few	TRBJ2-7	CASSKEVGPNYEQYF	TGTGCCAGCAGCAAGGAGGTGGGGCCCAACTACGAGCAGTACTTC
TRBD1	17	TRBV6-6	few	TRBJ1-2	CASSYSPQAGGVYGYTF	TGTGCCAGCAGTTACTCGCCTCAGGCAGGGGGCGTCTATGGCTACACCTTC
TRBD1	19	TRBV3-1	NA	TRBJ2-6	CASSQDGRGLYSGANVLTF	TGTGCCAGCAGCCAAGATGGCAGGGGGCTATACTCTGGGGCCAACGTCCTGACTTTC
NA	17	TRBV7-9	NA	TRBJ2-2	CASSQPPGTPNTGELFF	TGTGCCAGCAGCCAGCCACCAGGTACCCCGAACACCGGGGAGCTGTTTTTT
NA	14	TRBV9	many	TRBJ1-6	CASSVGGRESPLHF	TGTGCCAGCAGCGTAGGGGGCAGGGAATCACCCCTCCACTTT
NA	13	TRBV12-3/TRBV12-4	once	TRBJ1-2	CASSPGLYYGYTF	TGTGCCAGCAGCCCAGGGTTATACTATGGCTACACCTTC
TRBD2	14	TRBV29-1	many	TRBJ2-7	CSVDEEGGSYEQYF	TGCAGCGTGGACGAGGAGGGAGGGTCCTACGAGCAGTACTTC
NA	16	TRBV11-2	NA	TRBJ2-1	CASRTGGRTLYNEQFF	TGTGCCAGCCGGACGGGGGGCCGAACCCTCTACAATGAGCAGTTCTTC
TRBD1	15	TRBV4-3	few	TRBJ1-1	CASSLTGGLNTEAFF	TGCGCCAGCAGCCTGACAGGGGGCTTGAACACTGAAGCTTTCTTT
NA	15	TRBV7-2	NA	TRBJ2-3	CASRLWGSFTDTQYF	TGTGCCAGCAGGTTATGGGGTTCTTTCACAGATACGCAGTATTTT
NA	14	TRBV9	NA	TRBJ2-3	CVSSVAVGTDTQYF	TGTGTCAGCAGCGTAGCGGTCGGCACAGATACGCAGTATTTT
NA	13	TRBV18	once	TRBJ1-1	CASSPGQNAEAFF	TGTGCCAGCTCCCCAGGACAGAACGCTGAAGCTTTCTTT
NA	15	TRBV27	NA	TRBJ2-3	CASSDNRDGRDTQYF	TGTGCCAGCAGTGATAACCGGGACGGCCGGGATACGCAGTATTTT
TRBD1	15	TRBV6-2/TRBV6-3	NA	TRBJ2-7	CASSYRKGASYEQYF	TGTGCCAGCAGTTACCGGAAGGGGGCTTCCTACGAGCAGTACTTC
TRBD2	15	TRBV29-1	once	TRBJ2-1	CSVVRLAGAYNEQFF	TGCAGCGTTGTCAGGCTAGCGGGAGCCTACAATGAGCAGTTCTTC
TRBD1	16	TRBV5-1	NA	TRBJ2-7	CASSLVRGRGPNEQYF	TGCGCCAGCAGCTTGGTGAGGGGGCGCGGTCCCAACGAGCAGTACTTC
TRBD2	17	TRBV6-6	few	TRBJ2-5	CASSYWTSGGAQETQYF	TGTGCCAGCAGTTATTGGACTAGCGGGGGGGCACAGGAGACCCAGTACTTC
NA	14	TRBV12-3/TRBV12-4	many	TRBJ2-5	CASSSSRGAETQYF	TGTGCCAGCAGTTCCTCCAGGGGGGCCGAGACCCAGTACTTC
NA	16	TRBV6-5	NA	TRBJ2-5	CASSSPSRDIKGTQYF	TGTGCCAGCAGTTCTCCCTCCCGGGACATAAAGGGGACCCAGTACTTC
NA	14	TRBV29-1	many	TRBJ2-5	CSVITGFSQETQYF	TGCAGCGTTATAACAGGGTTTTCACAAGAGACCCAGTACTTC
TRBD1	17	TRBV6-1	NA	TRBJ2-6	CASRGTGGSSGANVLTF	TGTGCCAGCAGAGGGACAGGGGGAAGCTCTGGGGCCAACGTCCTGACTTTC
NA	15	TRBV28	few	TRBJ1-4	CASSPGGGRGEKLFF	TGTGCCAGCAGCCCCGGGGGAGGGCGGGGTGAAAAACTGTTTTTT
TRBD2	17	TRBV24-1	many	TRBJ2-1	CATSDQHGTSGYNEQFF	TGTGCCACCAGTGATCAACACGGGACTAGCGGCTACAATGAGCAGTTCTTC
NA	16	TRBV7-2	many	TRBJ1-2	CASSLIGAGYGYGYTF	TGTGCCAGCAGCTTAATAGGGGCAGGGTACGGGTATGGCTACACCTTC
NA	16	TRBV27	many	TRBJ2-1	CASSTRGMLASGEQFF	TGTGCCAGCAGCACCAGGGGGATGTTGGCTAGCGGCGAGCAGTTCTTC
NA	11	TRBV10-3	NA	TRBJ2-1	CAIGADVEQFF	TGTGCCATCGGTGCGGATGTTGAGCAGTTCTTC
NA	14	TRBV6-2/TRBV6-3	many	TRBJ2-7	CASSSDPLFPEQYF	TGTGCCAGCAGTTCCGACCCACTATTTCCCGAGCAGTACTTC
NA	13	TRBV15	few	TRBJ2-3	CATSRGLLDTQYF	TGTGCCACCAGCAGAGGATTACTAGATACGCAGTATTTT
NA	13	TRBV27	many	TRBJ2-7	CASSLSDPGEQYF	TGTGCCAGCAGTTTGAGTGACCCGGGTGAGCAGTACTTC
TRBD1	16	TRBV18	few	TRBJ1-4	CASSQGTGARSEKLFF	TGTGCCAGCTCGCAAGGGACAGGGGCCCGAAGCGAAAAACTGTTTTTT
TRBD2	13	TRBV12-3/TRBV12-4	many	TRBJ2-7	CASTSSGTYEQYF	TGTGCCAGCACCAGTAGCGGGACTTACGAGCAGTACTTC
NA	16	TRBV7-2	few	TRBJ2-1	CASSLARRPPNNEQFF	TGTGCCAGCAGCTTAGCGAGGCGCCCCCCGAACAATGAGCAGTTCTTC
TRBD1	17	TRBV5-6	few	TRBJ2-7	CASSLILPGQGADEQYF	TGTGCCAGCAGCTTGATCCTTCCGGGACAGGGGGCCGACGAGCAGTACTTC
NA	13	TRBV12-3/TRBV12-4	few	TRBJ1-1	CASRLTRNTEAFF	TGTGCCAGCAGATTGACGAGGAACACTGAAGCTTTCTTT
NA	14	TRBV20-1	few	TRBJ2-7	CSARNRQSSYEQYF	TGCAGTGCTAGAAATCGACAGAGCTCCTACGAGCAGTACTTC
NA	16	TRBV5-6	few	TRBJ2-2	CASSAWRIGNTGELFF	TGTGCCAGCAGCGCTTGGAGGATAGGGAACACCGGGGAGCTGTTTTTT
TRBD1	14	TRBV5-1	NA	TRBJ1-1	CASSIRTGGTEAFF	TGCGCCAGCAGCATTCGGACAGGGGGCACTGAAGCTTTCTTT
NA	14	TRBV6-2/TRBV6-3	once	TRBJ2-7	CASSYFSATYEQYF	TGTGCCAGCAGTTACTTTTCAGCGACATACGAGCAGTACTTC
NA	18	TRBV7-9	few	TRBJ2-6	CASSLRLSPSTGANVLTF	TGTGCCAGCAGCTTAAGGTTGTCGCCCTCGACTGGGGCCAACGTCCTGACTTTC